These 12 T cell receptor beta chains came from one sample sequenced in a study of blood T cell repertoires in COVID-19. Assay used: immunoSEQ multiplex PCR; TCRdb lists only in-frame clones, some missing. This sample has about 130,000 clones, with roughly four fifths found just once. Sequencing was carried out using PBMCs or T cells enriched from blood (not recorded which). These receptors came from a man aged 25 to 40 who had recovered from COVID-19.

The rearrangement links TRBV5-6 to TRBJ1-6, with a tentative D call TRBD1 (5 bases). The germline CDR1 and CDR2 sequences are SGHDT and YYEEEE. Trimming took off 6 bases at V and 9 bases at J, with 22 bases between the two ends. The CDR3 is 16 amino acids. The DNA of the CDR3 is TGTGCCAGCACCATTGGGGCGACAGATAAGGGTTCACCCCTCCACTTT. It codes for CASTIGATDKGSPLHF.

The chain links TRBV13 to TRBJ2-3, with 13 bases identical to TRBD2. CDR1 and CDR2 from the germline V gene are PRHDT and FYEKMQ (reference sequence). Unmatched junction bases numbered 7, after V lost 5 bases and J lost 5 bases. The CDR3 is 16 residues long. Here the CDR3 DNA reads TGTGCCAGCAGCACCCGACTAGCGGGGGGAGGAGATACGCAGTATTTT. Translated, it gives CASSTRLAGGGDTQYF. Based on the CDR3 plus reference TRBV13 and TRBJ2-3, the full variable domain is AAGVIQSPRHLIKEKRETATLKCYPIPRHDTVYWYQQGPGQDPQFLISFYEKMQSDKGSIPDRFSAQQFSDYHSELNMSSLELGDSALYFCASSTRLAGGGDTQYFGPGTRLTVL.

The V gene is TRBV4-1, the J gene TRBJ2-1; no firm D call. Trimming left V 4 bases short and J 6 bases short, with 4 bases between. Germline V gives CDR1 MGHRA, CDR2 YSYEKL. There are 11 residues in the CDR3. DNA for the CDR3: TGCGCCAGCAGCCGGGCCAATGAGCAGTTCTTC. It encodes CASSRANEQFF.

This sequence joins TRBV19 and TRBJ2-1, with 10 bases identical to TRBD2. J gave up 5 bases and V 7 bases, and 8 bases lay outside the gene matches. The CDR3 is made up of 15 amino acids. Looked up from germline, CDR1 is LNHDA and CDR2 is SQIVND (reference sequence). CDR3 region: CASNRGLAGDNEQFF. CDR3 DNA sequence: TGTGCCAGTAATCGGGGGCTAGCGGGGGACAATGAGCAGTTCTTC.

The rearrangement uses TRBV27 and TRBJ1-4, with 10 nucleotides matching TRBD1. Germline CDR1 is MNHEY and CDR2 is SMNVEV (reference sequence). This CDR3 has 14 residues. V lost 11 bases to trimming and J lost 5 bases; unmatched junction nucleotides: 8. The CDR3 reads CAGDRGPENEKLFF. The DNA of the CDR3 is TGTGCCGGAGACAGGGGGCCTGAGAATGAAAAACTGTTTTTT.

This clone was detected only a few times. The J gene is TRBJ2-5, the V gene TRBV19; D is ambiguous. The germline V and J ends were trimmed by 4 bases and 5 bases, with 8 bases remaining between them. CDR1 and CDR2 from the germline V gene are LNHDA and SQIVND (reference sequence). The CDR3 spans 12 residues. The CDR3 DNA reads as TGTGCCAGTAGTAACTTTATGGAGACCCAGTACTTC. This sequence encodes CASSNFMETQYF.

V usage is TRBV19 and J usage is TRBJ1-2; D remains ambiguous. V was clipped by 6 bases and J by 3 bases, with 14 bases between them. CDR1 LNHDA and CDR2 SQIVND come from the germline V gene (reference sequence). The CDR3 runs 14 residues. The CDR3: CASSPTGHYYGYTF. The DNA of the CDR3 is TGTGCCAGTAGCCCTACGGGTCATTACTATGGCTACACCTTC.

V is TRBV13 and J is TRBJ2-1, with 10 bases fitting TRBD2. V lost 5 bases, J lost 4 bases, and 5 bases stayed unmatched. Germline V gene sequence: CDR1 PRHDT, CDR2 FYEKMQ (reference sequence). The CDR3 spans 15 residues. Here the CDR3 reads CASSASGRAYNEQFF. CDR3 nucleotides: TGTGCCAGCAGCGCGAGCGGGAGGGCATACAATGAGCAGTTCTTC.

This clone appeared once. The V call is TRBV5-6, the J call TRBJ2-2; D not resolved. Germline assignment: CDR1 SGHDT and CDR2 YYEEEE. The ends were cut back, 6 bases at V and 0 bases at J, with 15 bases in the middle. The CDR3 is made up of 16 amino acids. The chain's CDR3 is CASNLVQAANTGELFF. CDR3 in DNA: TGTGCCAGCAATTTAGTGCAGGCAGCGAACACCGGGGAGCTGTTTTTT.

The chain combines TRBV5-1 with TRBJ2-5; D unclear. Between the trimmed V and J ends, which lost 0 bases and 3 bases, there was a span of 9 bases. The CDR3 totals 14 residues. The germline CDR1 and CDR2 sequences are SGHRS and YFSETQ. The CDR3 here is CASSLGRSEETQYF. The CDR3 bases are TGCGCCAGCAGCTTGGGTAGATCTGAAGAGACCCAGTACTTC.

CDR3 region: CASSLRGPRKTQYF. The CDR3 nucleotides are TGTGCCAGCAGCTTGAGGGGGCCGAGGAAGACCCAGTACTTC. The rearrangement links TRBV5-6 to TRBJ2-5; 7 bases are a match to TRBD1. The CDR3 consists of 14 residues. Germline V gives CDR1 SGHDT, CDR2 YYEEEE. V dropped 1 base and J dropped 6; count of bases not matched to a gene: 6. Using reference TRBV5-6 and TRBJ2-5 for the parts outside the CDR3, the full variable domain is DAGVTQSPTHLIKTRGQQVTLRCSPKSGHDTVSWYQQALGQGPQFIFQYYEEEERQRGNFPDRFSGHQFPNYSSELNVNALLLGDSALYLCASSLRGPRKTQYFGPGTRLLVL.

V usage is TRBV27 and J usage is TRBJ2-5; D is possibly TRBD1 (6 bases). This CDR3 has 14 amino acids. Trimming pared 2 bases from V and 5 bases from J, leaving 12 bases between. CDR1 and CDR2 from the germline V gene are MNHEY and SMNVEV (reference sequence). CDR3 in amino acids: CASSLNQGRETQYF. DNA for the CDR3: TGTGCCAGCAGTTTAAATCAGGGGCGGGAGACCCAGTACTTC.